Listed here are 21 T cell receptor beta chains from one sample, sequenced in a study of T cells in Graves' hyperthyroidism and ophthalmopathy. Researchers took RNA transcripts and amplified the TCR beta CDR3 regions from them. RT-PCR in the first round (using the HTBI primer set) targeted the TCR CDR3. TCRdb processed the multiplex PCR reads anew with MiXCR; each CDR3 protein has one entry. This sample has 500,000 to 750,000 distinct CDR3 sequences; more than 15% occur once, and the top ten carry around 7.3%. Sequencing was carried out using blood. These receptors came from a woman under 40 with Graves' hyperthyroidism.

This clonotype occurred many times. The chain couples TRBV10-3 to TRBJ2-2; 9 positions match TRBD1. This CDR3 contains 15 residues. CDR1 is ENHRY and CDR2 is SYGVKD in the germline V gene. With V trimmed by 7 bases and J by 3 bases, 6 bases remained unmatched. Here the CDR3 DNA reads TGTGCCATCAAAAGTAGGGACAGGGACACCGGGGAGCTGTTTTTT. Protein sequence: CAIKSRDRDTGELFF.

Only a few counts were recorded for this clonotype. This clone may be a read error of a much larger clone one base away. This chain connects TRBV11-2 to TRBJ2-3, with 8 bases that match TRBD2. This CDR3 contains 16 residues. V gave up 1 base and J gave up 2 bases; unmatched junction bases: 5. The V gene's germline CDR1 is SGHAT and CDR2 FQNNGV. The CDR3 region has the DNA TGTGCCAGCAGCTTAGTTTCGACTAGCGACACAGATACGCAGTATTTT. Amino acid sequence: CASSLVSTSDTDTQYF.

CDR3 amino acids: CAWSFPGGNTIYF. CDR3 coding DNA: TGTGCCTGGAGTTTCCCAGGGGGGAACACCATATATTTT. The chain carries TRBV30 and TRBJ1-3, with 7 bases aligning to TRBD1. The CDR3 is made up of 13 amino acids. In germline, CDR1 is GTSNPN, CDR2 SVGIG (reference sequence). Trimming cost V 2 bases and J 7 bases; bases outside gene matches: 5.

This clonotype was observed a few times. CDR3 residues: CASSDSETNTDTQYF. In DNA form, the CDR3 reads TGCGCCAGCAGTGACTCGGAGACTAACACAGATACGCAGTATTTT. The chain carries TRBV10-1 and TRBJ2-3; maybe TRBD2 (5 bases). The germline V gene encodes CDR1 WNHNN and CDR2 SYGVQD (reference sequence). With 3 bases removed from V and 2 bases from J, the gap between germline ends came to 12 bases. The CDR3 has 15 residues.

Regarding this clonotype: This sequence may be a read error, since a much larger clone differs from it by one base. The chain recombines TRBV28 with TRBJ2-1, with 10 bases aligning to TRBD1. The J segment lost 6 bases and the V segment lost 6 bases, leaving 20 bases of the junction unmatched. The germline V gene encodes CDR1 MDHEN and CDR2 SYDVKM. This CDR3 comprises 19 residues. The CDR3 protein is CASRTHLTRDRGGCNEQFF. For the CDR3, the DNA is TGTGCCAGCAGGACACACTTGACCCGGGACAGGGGAGGTTGCAATGAGCAGTTCTTC.

V usage is TRBV28 and J usage is TRBJ2-7, with TRBD2 matching 10 bases. Germline lookup yields CDR1 MDHEN and CDR2 SYDVKM. The CDR3 runs 16 residues. Losses at the gene ends were 4 bases for V and 0 bases for J; bases not matched to a gene: 6. The CDR3 DNA is TGTGCCAGCAGTTACCTAGCGGGAGAGGGCTCCTACGAGCAGTACTTC. This gives the protein CASSYLAGEGSYEQYF.

There are many counts of this clonotype. The chain couples TRBV7-2 to TRBJ2-1; D gene ambiguous. Germline values: CDR1 SGHTA, CDR2 FQGNSA. V was cut by 7 bases and J by 9 bases, with 16 bases left in between. The CDR3 runs 13 residues. The CDR3 nucleotides read TGTGCCAGCACCGGCTTATCTGTTGGTGAGCAGTTCTTC. Translated: CASTGLSVGEQFF.

The V gene is TRBV7-3, the J gene TRBJ2-2; the match to TRBD1 covers 7 bases. The CDR3 sequence is 15 residues long. Trimming cost V 1 base and J 7 bases; bases outside gene matches: 6. Germline V gene lookup returns CDR1 SGHTA and CDR2 FQGTGA. The CDR3 sequence is CASSLRGGVNGELFF. CDR3 coding DNA: TGTGCCAGCAGCTTAAGAGGGGGCGTCAACGGGGAGCTGTTTTTT. The whole variable domain, filled in from reference TRBV7-3 and TRBJ2-2, reads GAGVSQTPSNKVTEKGKYVELRCDPISGHTALYWYRQSLGQGPEFLIYFQGTGAADDSGLPNDRFFAVRPEGSVSTLKIQRTERGDSAVYLCASSLRGGVNGELFFGEGSRLTVL.

This clonotype was seen repeatedly, ten times or more. The gene calls are TRBV6-1 and TRBJ2-7, with D possibly TRBD1 on 6 matching bases. Looked up from germline, CDR1 is MNHNS and CDR2 is SASEGT. Trimming took 5 bases from V and 2 from J, leaving 16 bases between them. The CDR3 spans 15 residues. CDR3 protein: CASSLRQARTYEQYF. The CDR3 DNA follows: TGTGCCAGCAGTTTACGACAGGCCCGGACCTACGAGCAGTACTTC.

To note about this clonotype: A read error may account for a junction end that differs from germline. This chain joins TRBV5-1 and TRBJ2-5; 8 positions match TRBD2. CDR3 length: 14 amino acids. CDR1 and CDR2 from the germline V gene are SGHRS and YFSETQ. CDR3 residues: CASSLTSAQETQHF. In DNA form, the CDR3 reads TGCGCCAGCAGTTTGACTAGCGCCCAAGAGACCCAGCACTTC.

This clonotype was detected ten times or more. This chain uses TRBV28 with TRBJ2-2; 8 bases align to TRBD1. With 6 bases clipped from V and 3 bases from J, the junction kept 6 bases outside the gene matches. The CDR3 extends over 15 amino acids. Germline CDR1 is MDHEN and CDR2 is SYDVKM. CDR3 nucleotide sequence: TGTGCCAGCAGGGCCGGGACAGGAGACACCGGGGAGCTGTTTTTT. It is translated as CASRAGTGDTGELFF.

This clonotype appeared a few times. CDR3 DNA: TGTGCCAGTCAACCGGGACAGGGTAACAATGAGCAGTTCTTC. Encoded protein: CASQPGQGNNEQFF. The J gene is TRBJ2-1, the V gene TRBV19; 9 bases map to TRBD1. The trim removed 8 bases at V and 5 bases at J, leaving 7 bases unmatched. The length of the CDR3 is 14 residues. From germline, CDR1 is LNHDA and CDR2 SQIVND (reference sequence).

The chain couples TRBV6-2 or TRBV6-3 to TRBJ1-5, with D perhaps TRBD1 (5 bases). The CDR3 is made up of 14 amino acids. In germline, CDR1 is MNHEY, CDR2 SVGEGT. Trimming left V 7 bases short and J 7 bases short, with 17 bases between. In DNA form, the CDR3 reads TGTGCCAGCACCAAACTGGGGGTTCCACAGCCCCAGCATTTT. Its translation is CASTKLGVPQPQHF.

This clonotype was seen repeatedly, ten times or more. The chain is built from TRBV19 and TRBJ1-2; D is unclear. Germline CDR1 reads LNHDA; CDR2 reads SQIVND (reference sequence). Trimming cost V 7 bases and J 1 base, with 25 bases left between them. The CDR3 extends over 18 amino acids. CDR3 in amino acids: CASTEKSVTIPLNYGYTF. The DNA of the CDR3 is TGTGCCAGTACAGAAAAGTCAGTCACCATCCCCCTTAACTATGGCTACACCTTC.

This clonotype was seen ten or more times. This chain joins TRBV7-2 and TRBJ2-5, with no clear D. This CDR3 is 13 amino acids long. Per germline, CDR1 SGHTA and CDR2 FQGNSA. V was shortened by 4 bases and J by 9 bases, with 15 bases between the two germline ends. In nucleotides, the CDR3 is TGTGCCAGCAGCTCCGTCACCACAGCCGCCCAGTACTTC. The encoded protein is CASSSVTTAAQYF.

The chain couples TRBV30 to TRBJ2-3; TRBD1 is a possible D gene (6 bases). Trimming left V 4 bases short and J 8 bases short, with 19 bases between. The CDR3 sequence is 14 residues long. Germline V CDR1 and CDR2: GTSNPN, SVGIG (reference sequence). For the CDR3, the DNA is TGTGCCTGGACCCCAGGGGCGGCCGTCGGTACGCAGTATTTT. Protein product: CAWTPGAAVGTQYF.

About this clonotype itself: A clone one base away is much larger, so this may be a read error. The chain is built from TRBV6-2 or TRBV6-3 and TRBJ2-1; 12 bases align to TRBD2. Germline loops: CDR1 MNHEY, CDR2 SVGEGT. CDR3 size: 15 residues. CDR3 loop: CASISLAGGIREQLF. The CDR3 DNA sequence: TGTGCCAGCATCTCACTAGCGGGAGGAATTCGTGAGCAGCTCTTC.

This clonotype was found many times. The chain links TRBV20-1 to TRBJ2-2, with 7 bases identical to TRBD1. V lost 2 bases to trimming and J lost 4 bases; unmatched junction nucleotides: 1. The CDR3 totals 13 residues. The V gene's germline CDR1 is DFQATT and CDR2 SNEGSKA (reference sequence). Here the CDR3 reads CSARQGVTGELFF. CDR3 sequence (DNA): TGCAGTGCTAGACAGGGGGTCACCGGGGAGCTGTTTTTT.

This clonotype was recorded only once. A much more abundant neighbour one base away suggests this may be a read error. In this CDR3 the conserved last residue, phenylalanine or tryptophan, is missing, so a read error is likely. The V gene is TRBV7-3, the J gene TRBJ2-7; 7 nucleotides match TRBD1. The germline CDR1 and CDR2 sequences are SGHTA and FQGTGA. V dropped 5 bases and J dropped 5; count of bases not matched to a gene: 15. The length of the CDR3 is 16 residues. The CDR3, as DNA: TGTGCCAGCAGCCCTCGGACAGGTGGATACGTCGACGAGCAGTACCTC. Translated, it gives CASSPRTGGYVDEQYL.

The chain is built from TRBV27 and TRBJ2-7, with 13 nucleotides matching TRBD2. The CDR3 covers 16 residues. CDR1 is MNHEY, CDR2 SMNVEV, per germline (reference sequence). Losses at the gene ends were 5 bases for V and 2 bases for J; bases not matched to a gene: 6. In nucleotides, the CDR3 is TGTGCCAGCAGTACACGGACTAGCGGGAGCCCCTACGAGCAGTACTTC. It is translated as CASSTRTSGSPYEQYF.

The V gene is TRBV27, the J gene TRBJ1-5, with 11 bases identical to TRBD1. Germline V gives CDR1 MNHEY, CDR2 SMNVEV (reference sequence). The CDR3 contains 17 residues. V gave up 5 bases and J gave up 4 bases; unmatched junction bases: 10. CDR3 protein: CASSLTAGTGGNQPQHF. The CDR3 nucleotides are TGTGCCAGCAGTCTCACCGCCGGGACAGGGGGGAATCAGCCCCAGCATTTT.